The present TCR beta chain was sequenced within a study of response to subunit inactivated influenza vaccine. CDR3 length: 13 amino acids. Trimming removed 7 bases from V and 5 bases from J, with 14 bases in between. Germline CDR1 is LNHDA and CDR2 is SQIVND (reference sequence). TCRdb called the RT-PCR reads again in MiXCR, with one record for every CDR3 protein. Of about 620,000 distinct CDR3 sequences detected, roughly 12% appear once; the ten largest clones hold about 10%. This same sample was also part of a study on T cells expressing NK-cell markers. That study adds: Production of TCR beta cDNA relied on 5'RACE template switching with UMIs. Within the sequenced cohort of eight donors, seven exhibited HCMV seropositivity and one was seronegative. For several donors, the dominant NKG2C+ clonotypes made up roughly 1.0-7.0% of their CD8+ T cells. Once again these clonotypes came out on top in the CD3+CD56-NKG2C+ fraction of several donors. Nothing established the HCMV specificity of expanded NKG2C+ T cell clones.

The receptor comes from a middle-aged man who received an inactivated influenza vaccine. J is TRBJ1-1 and V is TRBV19; D not certain. This specimen consisted of PBMCs from blood, obtained on the day of vaccination. In nucleotides, the CDR3 is TGTGCCAGTAACGCAGGAGTTCGAACTGAAGCTTTCTTT. Amino acids: CASNAGVRTEAFF.